Presented here are 14 T cell receptor beta chains from one specimen sequenced in a study of PD-1 blockade in classical Hodgkin lymphoma (dated by TCRdb to 2019 to 2021). Per the publication, the time point label means: cycle 1 day 1 (C1D1), immediately before nivolumab initiation. Relapse after autologous stem cell transplantation had occurred in all trial patients, and cohorts A, B and C were distinguished by prior brentuximab vedotin exposure. The method was the immunoSEQ multiplex PCR assay. This is the immuneACCESS table as TCRdb keeps it, with only in-frame sequences that have V and J called. A part of the clones is gone; compared with another copy, unresolved V genes explain less than half, and the rest is unexplained. This sample has tens of thousands of clones in its table, and roughly nine tenths of those were observed once. The biggest ten clones account for 15% of the sample. The sequenced sample was peripheral blood mononuclear cells (PBMCs), obtained at baseline. The source is a human donor with classical Hodgkin lymphoma.

The chain couples TRBV7-3 to TRBJ2-1, with TRBD2 identical over 11 bases. The V gene's germline CDR1 is SGHTA and CDR2 FQGTGA. The CDR3 totals 15 residues. J lost 7 bases, V lost 3 bases, and 5 bases had no gene match. CDR3 loop: CASSFSGGARNEQFF. DNA for the CDR3: TGTGCCAGCAGCTTTAGCGGGGGGGCCAGGAATGAGCAGTTCTTC.

The chain is built from TRBV14 and TRBJ1-1, with TRBD1 as a possible D gene (6 bases). V was pared by 7 bases and J by 4 bases, with 7 bases between. CDR1 SGHDN and CDR2 FVKESK come from the germline V gene. The CDR3 totals 11 residues. CDR3: CASKGGTEAFF. For the CDR3, the DNA is TGTGCCAGCAAAGGGGGCACTGAAGCTTTCTTT.

CDR3 DNA sequence: TGTGCCAGCAGCCCCGACAGGGCGAGCTCCTACGAGCAGTACTTC. Translating gives CASSPDRASSYEQYF. The V and J genes are TRBV7-6 and TRBJ2-7, with 7 bases matching TRBD1. The CDR3 extends over 15 amino acids. Germline-derived CDR1 and CDR2 are SGHVS and FNYEAQ. The ends lost 5 bases at V and 0 bases at J; junction bases unmatched: 7.

This clone was observed once. The rearrangement links TRBV9 to TRBJ1-4, with no clear D. Germline loops: CDR1 SGDLS, CDR2 YYNGEE. The CDR3 loop spans 13 amino acids. The V and J ends lost 2 bases and 3 bases respectively, with 5 bases between them. The chain's CDR3 is CASSVVPNEKLFF. The CDR3 DNA reads as TGTGCCAGCAGCGTGGTCCCTAATGAAAAACTGTTTTTT.

V usage is TRBV28 and J usage is TRBJ2-3; 7 nucleotides agree with TRBD1. CDR3 length: 14 residues. V trimming: 6 bases; J trimming: 4 bases; junction bases outside the gene matches: 7. Germline-derived CDR1 and CDR2 are MDHEN and SYDVKM. CDR3 in amino acids: CASSLDRVPDTQYF. In DNA, the CDR3 is TGTGCCAGCAGCCTAGACAGGGTACCAGATACGCAGTATTTT.

J is TRBJ1-1 and V is TRBV29-1; 9 bases match TRBD1. The CDR3 is 12 residues long. Germline V gene sequence: CDR1 SQVTM, CDR2 ANQGSEA. The trim removed 6 bases at V and 6 bases at J, leaving 5 bases unmatched. The CDR3 reads CSVDRGSAEAFF. The CDR3, as DNA: TGCAGCGTGGACAGGGGTTCAGCTGAAGCTTTCTTT.

This clone has just one count. This chain links TRBV2 with TRBJ2-5, with 9 bases aligning to TRBD1. The CDR3 is 15 residues long. Germline trimming cut 3 bases from V and 2 bases from J; bases unmatched to any gene: 4. CDR1 is SNHLY, CDR2 FYNNEI, per germline. The DNA for the CDR3 is TGTGCCAGCAGTGAGGACAGGGGTGGACAAGAGACCCAGTACTTC. It encodes CASSEDRGGQETQYF.

The CDR3: CASTTGGRAYEQYF. In DNA, the CDR3 is TGTGCCAGCACCACGGGGGGTCGGGCCTACGAGCAGTACTTC. J is TRBJ2-7 and V is TRBV28, with TRBD2 matching 7 bases. Germline V gene data show CDR1 as MDHEN and CDR2 as SYDVKM. The V segment lost 7 bases and the J segment 2 bases; nucleotides outside the gene matches: 8. The CDR3 consists of 14 residues.

J is TRBJ2-1 and V is TRBV7-6, with a weak D call TRBD1 (5 bases). The CDR3 loop spans 17 amino acids. V was clipped by 1 base and J by 5 bases, with 18 bases between them. Germline assignment: CDR1 SGHVS and CDR2 FNYEAQ. CDR3 sequence (DNA): TGTGCCAGCAGCTTAGAGGGCTACAGGTGGATCGACAATGAGCAGTTCTTC. The encoded protein is CASSLEGYRWIDNEQFF.

The rearrangement links TRBV29-1 to TRBJ2-2; D might be TRBD1 or TRBD2, each matching 5 bases. Germline values: CDR1 SQVTM, CDR2 ANQGSEA. Trimming took 3 bases from V and 6 from J, leaving 5 bases between them. CDR3 length: 11 amino acids. CDR3 bases: TGCAGCGTTGAGGGGGCCGGGGAGCTGTTTTTT. Its translation: CSVEGAGELFF.

This clone was seen only once. The chain's CDR3 is CASSLLGTGGGYTF. The CDR3, as DNA: TGTGCCAGCAGTTTGTTGGGGACAGGAGGCGGCTACACCTTC. V is TRBV27 and J is TRBJ1-2; 8 bases are shared with TRBD1. CDR3 length: 14 amino acids. Germline values: CDR1 MNHEY, CDR2 SMNVEV (reference sequence). The V and J ends lost 3 bases and 8 bases, in that order; junction bases with no gene match: 8.

The chain joins TRBV10-2 to TRBJ2-3; D gene ambiguous. The CDR3 is made up of 14 amino acids. CDR1 and CDR2 from the germline V gene are WSHSY and SAAADI. The ends were cut back, 2 bases at V and 4 bases at J, with 10 bases in the middle. This CDR3 reads CASSEARAADTQYF. The CDR3 nucleotides read TGCGCCAGCAGTGAGGCCCGGGCCGCAGATACGCAGTATTTT.

V gene TRBV19 combines with J gene TRBJ1-2; 8 bases fit TRBD1. With V trimmed by 3 bases and J by 4 bases, 4 bases remained unmatched. The CDR3 runs 14 residues. CDR1 is LNHDA, CDR2 SQIVND, per germline (reference sequence). Written as DNA, the CDR3 is TGTGCCAGTAGTATGCGGACAGGGATCTATGGCTACACCTTC. Encoded protein: CASSMRTGIYGYTF.

The V gene is TRBV6-6, the J gene TRBJ1-2; weak D call: TRBD1 (6 bases). The germline V gene encodes CDR1 MNHNY and CDR2 SVGAGI (reference sequence). The CDR3 spans 15 residues. Trimming removed 2 bases at V and 0 bases at J, with 10 bases between. CDR3 sequence: CASSYLDRANYGYTF. CDR3 nucleotides: TGTGCCAGCAGTTACCTGGACAGAGCTAACTATGGCTACACCTTC.